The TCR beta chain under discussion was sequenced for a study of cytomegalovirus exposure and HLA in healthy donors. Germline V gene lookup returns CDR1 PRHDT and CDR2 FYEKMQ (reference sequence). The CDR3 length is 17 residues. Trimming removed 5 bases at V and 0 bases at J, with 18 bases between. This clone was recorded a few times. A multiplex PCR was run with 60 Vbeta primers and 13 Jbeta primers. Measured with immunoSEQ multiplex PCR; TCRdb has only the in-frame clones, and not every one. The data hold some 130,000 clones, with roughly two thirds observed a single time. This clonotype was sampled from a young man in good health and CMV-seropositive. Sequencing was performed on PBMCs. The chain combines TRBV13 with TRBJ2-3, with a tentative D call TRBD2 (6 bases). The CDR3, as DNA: TGTGCCAGCAGCAGAGATTCTAGGGAGGACAGCACAGATACGCAGTATTTT. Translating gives CASSRDSREDSTDTQYF.